The 21 T cell receptor beta chains reported below all come from one sample, sequenced in a study of T cell clonotyping in hematopoietic cell transplantation. Libraries were prepared by immunoSEQ multiplex PCR; TCRdb keeps only in-frame clonotypes and omits some of them. The sample records around 16,000 clones, 85% to 90% being singletons. Sample: peripheral blood mononuclear cells. Receptors originate from a man between 50 and 59 years old in good health. Some clones in this sample may be carry-over from other donors' samples.

CDR3: CASSVGLPYEQYF. The CDR3 region has the DNA TGTGCCAGCAGTGTGGGGTTACCCTACGAGCAGTACTTC. J is TRBJ2-7 and V is TRBV6-1, with D hard to call. The CDR3 extends over 13 amino acids. Germline V gives CDR1 MNHNS, CDR2 SASEGT. Trimming took 4 bases from V and 2 from J, leaving 9 bases between them.

The chain combines TRBV30 with TRBJ1-5; weak D call: TRBD1 (5 bases). The CDR3 has 13 residues. V was pared by 5 bases and J by 5 bases, with 13 bases between. Germline-derived CDR1 and CDR2 are GTSNPN and SVGIG (reference sequence). The CDR3 reads CAWSAGWDQPQHF. The CDR3 DNA sequence: TGTGCCTGGTCCGCAGGGTGGGATCAGCCCCAGCATTTT.

This sequence joins TRBV30 and TRBJ2-5; D uncertain. Germline V gene lookup returns CDR1 GTSNPN and CDR2 SVGIG (reference sequence). The germline V and J ends were trimmed by 0 bases and 3 bases, with 8 bases remaining between them. This CDR3 is 13 amino acids long. The CDR3 reads CAWSVQGKETQYF. The CDR3 region has the DNA TGTGCCTGGAGTGTACAAGGAAAAGAGACCCAGTACTTC.

The rearrangement uses TRBV6-5 and TRBJ2-3, with D unresolved. Trimming stripped 6 bases from V and 2 bases from J, with 12 bases between. Germline lookup yields CDR1 MNHEY and CDR2 SVGAGI. There are 14 residues in the CDR3. DNA for the CDR3: TGTGCCAGCAGGGCACAGTACGACACAGATACGCAGTATTTT. The encoded protein is CASRAQYDTDTQYF.

V gene TRBV6-5 combines with J gene TRBJ1-1; possible D gene TRBD1, 5 bases. V dropped 6 bases and J dropped 7 bases, with 9 bases sitting between them. This CDR3 comprises 11 residues. Looked up from germline, CDR1 is MNHEY and CDR2 is SVGAGI. DNA of the CDR3: TGTGCCAGCAGCCGGAGGGGTGAAGCTTTCTTT. Amino acid sequence: CASSRRGEAFF.

The CDR3 protein is CASTGSGRSGQGYGYTF. The CDR3 DNA follows: TGTGCCAGCACGGGCTCCGGAAGGTCCGGTCAGGGGTATGGCTACACCTTC. The chain combines TRBV9 with TRBJ1-2, with D maybe TRBD1 (6 bases). CDR3 length: 17 amino acids. CDR1 and CDR2 (germline): SGDLS, YYNGEE. Trimming stripped 6 bases from V and 5 bases from J, with 26 bases between.

CDR3 amino acids: CASSVGIRQLNYGYTF. DNA of the CDR3: TGTGCCAGCAGCGTAGGGATCCGACAGCTTAACTATGGCTACACCTTC. The chain couples TRBV9 to TRBJ1-2, with D possibly matching TRBD1 (5 bases). The germline V gene has CDR1 SGDLS and CDR2 YYNGEE. Deletions cut 0 bases from V and 1 base from J, with 13 bases between. The CDR3 sequence is 16 residues long.

V and J are TRBV9 and TRBJ2-2, with D uncertain. Trimming removed 5 bases from V and 6 bases from J, with 2 bases in between. Germline values: CDR1 SGDLS, CDR2 YYNGEE. The CDR3 runs to 10 residues. DNA for the CDR3: TGTGCCAGCAGAGCCGGGGAGCTGTTTTTT. Translation gives CASRAGELFF. The full variable domain, completed using reference TRBV9 and TRBJ2-2, is DSGVTQTPKHLITATGQRVTLRCSPRSGDLSVYWYQQSLDQGLQFLIQYYNGEERAKGNILERFSAQQFPDLHSELNLSSLELGDSALYFCASRAGELFFGEGSRLTVL.

This chain joins TRBV30 and TRBJ1-1; no reliable D call. CDR1 is GTSNPN, CDR2 SVGIG, per germline (reference sequence). The V end lost 0 bases, the J end lost 0 bases, and 5 bases lay between the germline ends. The CDR3 has 13 residues. The CDR3 bases are TGTGCCTGGAGTGTCCATTTGAACACTGAAGCTTTCTTT. Translation gives CAWSVHLNTEAFF.

CDR3 coding DNA: TGTGCCACCCGAATTGGAGCGAACACTGAAGCTTTCTTT. Encoded protein: CATRIGANTEAFF. This chain links TRBV19 with TRBJ1-1; no firm D call. Per germline, CDR1 LNHDA and CDR2 SQIVND (reference sequence). The CDR3 runs to 13 residues. V shed 10 bases and J shed 1 base, with 13 bases lying between them.

The chain joins TRBV6-6 to TRBJ2-7; a possible D gene is TRBD1 (6 bases). Germline V gene data show CDR1 as MNHNY and CDR2 as SVGAGI (reference sequence). V was trimmed by 2 bases and J by 7 bases, leaving 18 bases between them. The CDR3 length is 15 residues. CDR3 DNA: TGTGCCAGCAGTTACGGGGGCAACAGTGGACGGGAGCAGTACTTC. As protein: CASSYGGNSGREQYF.

The V gene is TRBV9, the J gene TRBJ2-2, with D possibly being TRBD2 (5 bases). Germline lookup yields CDR1 SGDLS and CDR2 YYNGEE. V was trimmed by 3 bases and J by 3 bases, leaving 9 bases between them. The CDR3 is made up of 14 amino acids. CDR3 in DNA: TGTGCCAGCAGCGCAACTAGTTACACCGGGGAGCTGTTTTTT. Amino acids: CASSATSYTGELFF.

The chain has TRBV5-4 and TRBJ1-2; 7 bases agree with TRBD1. There are 13 residues in the CDR3. J gave up 6 bases and V 4 bases, and 6 bases lay outside the gene matches. Germline CDR1 and CDR2: SGHNT and YYREEE (reference sequence). This chain's CDR3 is CASSPAGTDGYTF. As DNA, the CDR3 is TGTGCCAGCAGCCCAGCCGGGACAGATGGCTACACCTTC.

This chain connects TRBV5-1 to TRBJ1-1, with D perhaps TRBD1 (5 bases). V dropped 1 base and J dropped 4 bases, with 14 bases sitting between them. This CDR3 has 15 amino acids. In germline, CDR1 is SGHRS, CDR2 YFSETQ. CDR3 DNA sequence: TGCGCCAGCAGCTTGTTAGGGGACGACGGCACTGAAGCTTTCTTT. Its translation: CASSLLGDDGTEAFF.

The rearrangement links TRBV30 to TRBJ2-2; the match to TRBD1 covers 8 bases. The V gene's germline CDR1 is GTSNPN and CDR2 SVGIG (reference sequence). Unmatched junction bases numbered 6, after V lost 4 bases and J lost 5 bases. The CDR3 is made up of 14 amino acids. In DNA, the CDR3 is TGTGCCTGGATTAACAGGGGGTTAACCGGGGAGCTGTTTTTT. Translating it yields CAWINRGLTGELFF.

The chain has TRBV14 and TRBJ1-1; tentative D call: TRBD1 (6 bases). In germline, CDR1 is SGHDN, CDR2 FVKESK. CDR3 length: 14 residues. Trimming cost V 4 bases and J 5 bases, with 14 bases left between them. The CDR3 here is CASSPKGGLTEAFF. The CDR3, as DNA: TGTGCCAGCAGCCCTAAGGGGGGTTTGACTGAAGCTTTCTTT.

In its sample, this clone was seen once. V usage is TRBV7-9 and J usage is TRBJ1-3; D remains ambiguous. The CDR3 is made up of 14 amino acids. Trimming cost V 1 base and J 7 bases, with 11 bases left between them. The germline V gene has CDR1 SEHNR and CDR2 FQNEAQ (reference sequence). This CDR3 is CASSLGGGPNTIYF. The CDR3, as DNA: TGTGCCAGCAGCTTAGGTGGAGGTCCGAACACCATATATTTT.

V and J are TRBV28 and TRBJ2-2; D remains ambiguous. The CDR3 has 14 amino acids. Germline V gene data show CDR1 as MDHEN and CDR2 as SYDVKM. V gave up 10 bases and J gave up 2 bases, with 14 bases separating them. This CDR3 is CATSYWGNTGELFF. The CDR3 region has the DNA TGTGCCACATCATATTGGGGTAACACCGGGGAGCTGTTTTTT.

This clone was observed a few times. DNA of the CDR3: TGTGCCAGCTCGGTGGGGACAGGGGCTAACTATGGCTACACCTTC. It specifies CASSVGTGANYGYTF. The chain joins TRBV28 to TRBJ1-2; 10 bases are a match to TRBD1. This CDR3 has 15 amino acids. Trimming removed 8 bases from V and 0 bases from J; junction bases left unmatched: 6. Germline values: CDR1 MDHEN, CDR2 SYDVKM.

The chain joins TRBV10-3 to TRBJ1-5, with 7 bases fitting TRBD1. After removal of 0 bases from V and 11 bases from J, the junction contained 13 bases not matched to a gene. The germline CDR1 and CDR2 sequences are ENHRY and SYGVKD. CDR3 length: 16 residues. In nucleotides, the CDR3 is TGTGCCATCAGTGAGTCGGAGGGTCAGGGGGGAGCAGCCCAGCATTTT. Encoded protein: CAISESEGQGGAAQHF.

This clone came up once. This chain uses TRBV28 with TRBJ2-7; TRBD2 is a possible D gene (6 bases). This CDR3 contains 14 residues. The V gene lost 5 bases and the J gene lost 2 bases, with 13 bases spanning the gap. Germline CDR1 is MDHEN and CDR2 is SYDVKM. The CDR3 region has the DNA TGTGCCAGCAGTGGCAGGGACTCAACCTACGAGCAGTACTTC. This translates into CASSGRDSTYEQYF.